The 17 T cell receptor beta chains listed next were all sequenced from one sample in a study of blood T cell repertoires in COVID-19. Here immunoSEQ multiplex PCR was the method, and the copy in TCRdb shows in-frame clones only, minus some. The sample has about 130,000 clones, 75% to 90% seen once. Material for sequencing was PBMCs or T cells enriched from blood (not recorded which). All receptors come from a woman aged 45 to 65 who had recovered from COVID-19.

The gene calls are TRBV27 and TRBJ2-7; tentatively, D is TRBD1 (5 bases). CDR1 and CDR2 from the germline V gene are MNHEY and SMNVEV (reference sequence). The CDR3 covers 13 residues. Trimming left V 5 bases short and J 1 base short, with 9 bases between. As DNA, the CDR3 is TGTGCCAGCAGTGTCAGGGTTTCCTACGAGCAGTACTTC. This gives the protein CASSVRVSYEQYF.

The CDR3 loop is CASSGRTNLNEKLFF. CDR3 DNA: TGTGCCAGCAGCGGGAGGACGAACCTTAATGAAAAACTGTTTTTT. The chain links TRBV7-2 to TRBJ1-4; D is uncertain. Per germline, CDR1 SGHTA and CDR2 FQGNSA. This CDR3 has 15 residues. V was pared by 5 bases and J by 4 bases, with 14 bases between.

About this clone itself: At one boundary the junction diverges from the germline segment, which might be a read error. The CDR3 coding sequence is TGTGCTAGCAGCCCCGGTACAACAGGGTTAGCTAATGAAAAACTGTTTTTT. Translation gives CASSPGTTGLANEKLFF. This chain links TRBV7-7 with TRBJ1-4, with D possibly TRBD1 on 6 matching bases. The length of the CDR3 is 17 residues. Germline values: CDR1 SSHAT, CDR2 FNYEAQ (reference sequence).

The chain uses TRBV6-5 and TRBJ1-6; a possible D gene is TRBD1 (6 bases). The CDR3 is 16 residues long. The V gene's germline CDR1 is MNHEY and CDR2 SVGAGI. V was cut by 2 bases and J by 2 bases, with 10 bases left in between. CDR3 in amino acids: CASSYDGQPYNSPLHF. The CDR3 bases are TGTGCCAGCAGTTACGATGGACAGCCCTATAATTCACCCCTCCACTTT.

Regarding this clone: This CDR3 is also generated by other DNA sequences in the sample. The chain couples TRBV27 to TRBJ2-2; 8 positions match TRBD1. The V and J ends lost 5 bases and 7 bases, in that order; junction bases with no gene match: 3. The CDR3 runs to 13 residues. Germline assignment: CDR1 MNHEY and CDR2 SMNVEV (reference sequence). The CDR3 is CASSRQGSGELFF. CDR3 sequence (DNA): TGTGCCAGCAGTAGACAGGGGAGCGGGGAGCTGTTTTTT.

V and J are TRBV6-5 and TRBJ2-7, with TRBD1 as a possible D gene (5 bases). Germline values: CDR1 MNHEY, CDR2 SVGAGI. Trimming cost V 8 bases and J 2 bases, with 7 bases left between them. The CDR3 covers 11 residues. The CDR3 sequence is CASWGTYEQYF. CDR3 in DNA: TGTGCCAGCTGGGGCACCTACGAGCAGTACTTC.

V is TRBV9 and J is TRBJ2-1; 12 bases fit TRBD2. There are 14 residues in the CDR3. V gave up 4 bases and J gave up 7 bases; unmatched junction bases: 3. Germline values: CDR1 SGDLS, CDR2 YYNGEE. DNA for the CDR3: TGTGCCAGCAGCTCCACTAGCGGGGGGAATGAGCAGTTCTTC. Its protein product is CASSSTSGGNEQFF.

V is TRBV2 and J is TRBJ2-5; 10 positions agree with TRBD1. The V and J ends lost 4 bases and 5 bases, in that order; junction bases with no gene match: 4. CDR3 size: 14 residues. Germline CDR1 is SNHLY and CDR2 is FYNNEI. This CDR3 reads CASSGQGALETQYF. In DNA, the CDR3 is TGTGCCAGCAGTGGACAGGGGGCGCTTGAGACCCAGTACTTC.

This clone showed up just once. J is TRBJ2-1 and V is TRBV27; D possibly corresponds to TRBD1 (7 bases). Germline CDR1 is MNHEY and CDR2 is SMNVEV (reference sequence). Trimming stripped 7 bases from V and 7 bases from J, with 20 bases between. The CDR3 length is 15 residues. CDR3 DNA: TGTGCCAGCAATGGGAAAAGGCAGGGGGGAAATGAGCAGTTCTTC. This codes for CASNGKRQGGNEQFF.

Points on this clone: Within the sample, other DNA sequences also encode this same CDR3. The gene calls are TRBV10-1 and TRBJ2-5; 7 nucleotides align to TRBD1. CDR1 is WNHNN and CDR2 is SYGVQD in the germline V gene (reference sequence). V was pared by 6 bases and J by 0 bases, with 4 bases of the junction left unmatched. This CDR3 has 14 residues. The CDR3 DNA is TGCGCCAGCAGACCCGACAGGGACCAAGAGACCCAGTACTTC. Translated: CASRPDRDQETQYF.

The chain combines TRBV4-1 with TRBJ2-7, with D tentatively TRBD2 (6 bases). This CDR3 has 14 residues. Trimming removed 1 base at V and 2 bases at J, with 9 bases between. Germline V lookup: CDR1 MGHRA, CDR2 YSYEKL. CDR3 sequence: CASSQGGVPYEQYF. The CDR3 nucleotides read TGCGCCAGCAGCCAAGGGGGGGTGCCCTACGAGCAGTACTTC.

The V and J genes are TRBV2 and TRBJ2-1, with a tentative D call TRBD2 (5 bases). CDR3 length equals 15 residues. Germline assignment: CDR1 SNHLY and CDR2 FYNNEI. The V and J ends lost 8 bases and 5 bases respectively, with 19 bases between them. The CDR3 reads CASVKLAGGNNEQFF. CDR3 nucleotide sequence: TGTGCCAGCGTTAAACTCGCCGGAGGAAACAATGAGCAGTTCTTC.

The chain links TRBV2 to TRBJ1-4; 8 bases agree with TRBD1. Germline V gene data show CDR1 as SNHLY and CDR2 as FYNNEI. The CDR3 loop spans 15 amino acids. V shed 2 bases, J shed 6 bases, and the junction held 5 bases outside the gene matches. CDR3 bases: TGTGCCAGCAGTGAACCGGGACAGGTTGATGAAAAACTGTTTTTT. This sequence encodes CASSEPGQVDEKLFF.

The gene calls are TRBV6-2 or TRBV6-3 and TRBJ1-5, with 8 bases aligning to TRBD1. With 4 bases clipped from V and 5 bases from J, the junction kept 16 bases outside the gene matches. Germline V gene data show CDR1 as MNHEY and CDR2 as SVGEGT. This CDR3 contains 18 residues. CDR3 DNA: TGTGCCAGCAGTTCGAACCGAATTAGGACAGGGATGGATCAGCCCCAGCATTTT. This translates into CASSSNRIRTGMDQPQHF.

The genes are TRBV20-1 and TRBJ1-1; the D gene is possibly TRBD1 (6 bases). CDR1 DFQATT and CDR2 SNEGSKA come from the germline V gene (reference sequence). The V gene lost 3 bases and the J gene lost 0 bases, with 20 bases spanning the gap. The CDR3 runs to 17 residues. The CDR3 is CSASWGGRGSMNTEAFF. The CDR3 coding sequence is TGCAGTGCTAGTTGGGGGGGGCGAGGATCAATGAACACTGAAGCTTTCTTT.

The chain couples TRBV5-5 to TRBJ1-2; D gene ambiguous. CDR1 SGHKS and CDR2 YYEKEE come from the germline V gene (reference sequence). The CDR3 has 12 amino acids. V was cut by 2 bases and J by 7 bases, with 9 bases left in between. CDR3 coding DNA: TGTGCCAGCAGCTTCGGGGAGGGTGGCTACACCTTC. This encodes CASSFGEGGYTF. The variable domain in full, completed from reference TRBV5-5 and TRBJ1-2, reads DAGVTQSPTHLIKTRGQQVTLRCSPISGHKSVSWYQQVLGQGPQFIFQYYEKEERGRGNFPDRFSARQFPNYSSELNVNALLLGDSALYLCASSFGEGGYTFGSGTRLTVV.

The chain combines TRBV4-1 with TRBJ1-1; a possible D gene is TRBD1 (6 bases). The ends were cut back, 4 bases at V and 2 bases at J, with 14 bases in the middle. The CDR3 length is 15 residues. CDR1 MGHRA and CDR2 YSYEKL come from the germline V gene. The CDR3 region has the DNA TGCGCCAGCAGCCGACCCGGGACACTCAACACTGAAGCTTTCTTT. This encodes CASSRPGTLNTEAFF.